This is a list of T cell receptor beta chains from one sample in a study of T cells in Graves' hyperthyroidism and ophthalmopathy. From the multiplex PCR reads, TCRdb called clonotypes with MiXCR, one entry per CDR3 protein. The sample carries around 580,000 distinct CDR3 sequences, approximately 16% recorded once. Sequencing was done on a sample of blood. The source of these receptors is a woman aged 18-29 years with Graves' hyperthyroidism. CDR3s include the opening cysteine and the closing phenylalanine or tryptophan. Each record gives: clone size, J gene, V gene, D gene, CDR3 DNA, CDR3 protein. A D gene is named only where the DNA matches it firmly. Clone sizes are given selectively: once, few, many, or a class where the clone is expanded.

clone size: many
J gene: TRBJ2-4
V gene: TRBV7-2
D gene: .
CDR3 DNA: TGTGCCAGCAGCTTCCGTGCCCTTGGTGGAGTGGAAAACATTCAGTACTTC
CDR3 protein: CASSFRALGGVENIQYF

clone size: once
J gene: TRBJ2-1
V gene: TRBV28
D gene: .
CDR3 DNA: TGTGCCAGCAGCTCGCTCGACAGTTACTACTCCTACAATGAGCAGTTCTTC
CDR3 protein: CASSSLDSYYSYNEQFF

clone size: many
J gene: TRBJ2-7
V gene: TRBV12-3/TRBV12-4
D gene: TRBD1
CDR3 DNA: TGTGCCAGCAGTTTAGGAGGGGGCGCCGAGCAGTACTTC
CDR3 protein: CASSLGGGAEQYF

clone size: .
J gene: TRBJ1-5
V gene: TRBV6-2/TRBV6-3
D gene: .
CDR3 DNA: TGTGCCAGCAGTTACTTCCAGGAAGACCAGCCCCAGCATTTT
CDR3 protein: CASSYFQEDQPQHF

clone size: .
J gene: TRBJ1-2
V gene: TRBV29-1
D gene: .
CDR3 DNA: TGCAGCGTTGGTGGTCCAGTCAACTATGGCTACACCTTC
CDR3 protein: CSVGGPVNYGYTF

clone size: many
J gene: TRBJ2-3
V gene: TRBV11-2
D gene: TRBD2
CDR3 DNA: TGTGCCAGCAGCTTAGGGACTAGCGGATTTCTCACAGATACGCAGTATTTT
CDR3 protein: CASSLGTSGFLTDTQYF

clone size: many
J gene: TRBJ1-1
V gene: TRBV5-1
D gene: .
CDR3 DNA: TGCGCCAGCAGCTTGGGAGGGACATCGGCTTTCTTT
CDR3 protein: CASSLGGTSAFF

clone size: .
J gene: TRBJ2-2
V gene: TRBV12-3/TRBV12-4
D gene: .
CDR3 DNA: TGTGCCAGCAGTTCCAGCGGGGAGCTGTTTTTT
CDR3 protein: CASSSSGELFF

clone size: many
J gene: TRBJ2-3
V gene: TRBV28
D gene: .
CDR3 DNA: TGTGCCAGCAGTTTAATATCAGATACGCAGTATTTT
CDR3 protein: CASSLISDTQYF

clone size: many
J gene: TRBJ2-3
V gene: TRBV6-1
D gene: .
CDR3 DNA: TGTGCCAGCAGTGAACGGGGCACAGATACGCAGTATTTT
CDR3 protein: CASSERGTDTQYF

clone size: few
J gene: TRBJ2-5
V gene: TRBV29-1
D gene: .
CDR3 DNA: TGCAGCGTTAAAGGGAGTTGGGAGACCCAGTACTTC
CDR3 protein: CSVKGSWETQYF

clone size: .
J gene: TRBJ1-3
V gene: TRBV12-3/TRBV12-4
D gene: .
CDR3 DNA: TGTGCCAGCAGTCCCAGAAACACCATATATTTT
CDR3 protein: CASSPRNTIYF

clone size: few
J gene: TRBJ2-7
V gene: TRBV25-1
D gene: TRBD2
CDR3 DNA: TGTGCTGAGACAAGCCAGGGAAGCGGGGGGTCTACCTACGAGCAGTACTTC
CDR3 protein: CAETSQGSGGSTYEQYF

clone size: .
J gene: TRBJ1-1
V gene: TRBV15
D gene: TRBD1
CDR3 DNA: TGTGCCACCAGCCGCGAGTACGGGACAGGGGGCGTTGTCACTGAAGCTTTCTTT
CDR3 protein: CATSREYGTGGVVTEAFF

clone size: many
J gene: TRBJ2-2
V gene: TRBV3-1
D gene: TRBD2
CDR3 DNA: TGTGCCAGCAGCCAGGGACTAACTACCGGGGAGCTGTTTTTT
CDR3 protein: CASSQGLTTGELFF

clone size: few
J gene: TRBJ2-2
V gene: TRBV3-1
D gene: .
CDR3 DNA: TGTGCCAGCAGCTTACCGGACGGAGGAGGCGGGCTGTTTTTT
CDR3 protein: CASSLPDGGGGLFF

clone size: many
J gene: TRBJ2-3
V gene: TRBV5-8
D gene: .
CDR3 DNA: TGTGCCAGCAGCCCTGGACAGTCGAACGGAGATACGCAGTATTTT
CDR3 protein: CASSPGQSNGDTQYF

clone size: few
J gene: TRBJ2-6
V gene: TRBV18
D gene: .
CDR3 DNA: TGTGCCAGCTCACGGGTGTTTAAATCTGGGGCCAACGTCCTGACTTTC
CDR3 protein: CASSRVFKSGANVLTF

clone size: many
J gene: TRBJ1-2
V gene: TRBV20-1
D gene: .
CDR3 DNA: TGCAGTGCCCGTTCGGGCCTCGGGGGCTACACCTTC
CDR3 protein: CSARSGLGGYTF

clone size: many
J gene: TRBJ1-2
V gene: TRBV20-1
D gene: .
CDR3 DNA: TGCAGCCCGGGGGGGGCGCGAGGCTACACCTTC
CDR3 protein: CSPGGARGYTF

clone size: .
J gene: TRBJ1-1
V gene: TRBV20-1
D gene: TRBD1
CDR3 DNA: TGCAGTGCTAGAGGCCAGGACAGGGCCAGCAAGAGGACTGAAGCTTTCTTT
CDR3 protein: CSARGQDRASKRTEAFF

clone size: .
J gene: TRBJ2-2
V gene: TRBV29-1
D gene: TRBD2
CDR3 DNA: TGCAGCGGCAGCTCCTCTAGCGGGAGGGCCACCGGGGAGCTGTTTTTT
CDR3 protein: CSGSSSSGRATGELFF

clone size: few
J gene: TRBJ1-3
V gene: TRBV5-8
D gene: .
CDR3 DNA: TGTGCCCACTCCTCCACTTCTGGAAACACCATATATTTT
CDR3 protein: CAHSSTSGNTIYF

clone size: few
J gene: TRBJ1-5
V gene: TRBV6-5
D gene: TRBD1
CDR3 DNA: TGTGCCAGCAGTTACTCGGGGTTACAGGGGGCATCTTTAAGCAATCAGCCCCAGCATTTT
CDR3 protein: CASSYSGLQGASLSNQPQHF

clone size: few
J gene: TRBJ1-5
V gene: TRBV12-3/TRBV12-4
D gene: .
CDR3 DNA: TGTGCCAGCACCTCCAGGGTGAGCAATCAGCCCCAGCATTTT
CDR3 protein: CASTSRVSNQPQHF

clone size: .
J gene: TRBJ2-5
V gene: TRBV20-1
D gene: .
CDR3 DNA: TGCAGTGCTAGTGGACATTTCCAAGAGACCCAGTACTTC
CDR3 protein: CSASGHFQETQYF

clone size: once
J gene: TRBJ2-1
V gene: TRBV12-3/TRBV12-4
D gene: TRBD2
CDR3 DNA: TGTGCCAGCAGTCATTGGACTAGCGGGAGGACTCCTAGCTCCTACAATGAGCAGTTCTTC
CDR3 protein: CASSHWTSGRTPSSYNEQFF

clone size: .
J gene: TRBJ2-3
V gene: TRBV25-1
D gene: TRBD2
CDR3 DNA: TGTGCCAGCAGTGAAGATGGCGGGAGCCTCGCAGATACGCAGTATTTT
CDR3 protein: CASSEDGGSLADTQYF

clone size: many
J gene: TRBJ2-7
V gene: TRBV6-1
D gene: TRBD1
CDR3 DNA: TGTGCCAGCAGGGCGGCAGGGGGCCCCTCCTACGAGCAGTACTTC
CDR3 protein: CASRAAGGPSYEQYF

clone size: many
J gene: TRBJ2-7
V gene: TRBV28
D gene: .
CDR3 DNA: TGTGCCAGCAGTTTCCGGCTAGGTCGGGGAGAGCAGTACTTC
CDR3 protein: CASSFRLGRGEQYF

clone size: .
J gene: TRBJ2-3
V gene: TRBV20-1
D gene: TRBD2
CDR3 DNA: TGCAGTGCTAGTTTACGGCGGGAGGGCTGGGCGCAGTATTTT
CDR3 protein: CSASLRREGWAQYF

clone size: many
J gene: TRBJ2-7
V gene: TRBV20-1
D gene: TRBD1
CDR3 DNA: TGCAGTGCCGGTGGACAGGGGGCGGGCGAGCAGTACTTC
CDR3 protein: CSAGGQGAGEQYF